This T cell receptor beta chain is drawn from a study of control samples from healthy donors and cancer patients. Germline lookup yields CDR1 SGHNT and CDR2 YENEEA. Between the trimmed V and J ends, which lost 5 bases and 4 bases, there was a span of 17 bases. The CDR3 loop spans 16 amino acids. Profiling relied on immunoSEQ multiplex PCR, and the TCRdb table lists in-frame clones only, not all of them. In the table there are 100,000 to 120,000 clones, approximately 83% of which are singletons. The chain uses TRBV11-3 and TRBJ2-2; tentative D call: TRBD2 (5 bases). The sequence came from a woman aged 50 to 60 in good health. The source material was blood. In nucleotides, the CDR3 is TGTGCCAGCAGCCCCGTGGCGGGCGTTGGCACCGGGGAGCTGTTTTTT. Its translation is CASSPVAGVGTGELFF.